One sample yielded the 13 T cell receptor beta chains listed below, sequenced in a study of cytomegalovirus exposure and HLA in healthy donors. The primer mix had 60 Vbeta and 13 Jbeta primers. Produced via immunoSEQ multiplex PCR; TCRdb's table is partial and in-frame only. The table shows fewer than 350,000 clones, with roughly 89% occurring only once. The sample was PBMCs. The receptor set was obtained from a woman aged 18-35 years in good health and CMV-seronegative.

The CDR3 DNA follows: TGCGCCAGCAGCATAAGACAGGGATTATACGAGCAGTACTTC. It specifies CASSIRQGLYEQYF. The chain couples TRBV5-1 to TRBJ2-5; TRBD1 aligns across 7 bases. With the DNA end fitting TRBJ2-7 better, the J assignment may be wrong. This CDR3 has 14 residues. The V gene's germline CDR1 is SGHRS and CDR2 YFSETQ.

The chain links TRBV19 to TRBJ2-7; 8 nucleotides line up with TRBD1. Germline V CDR1 and CDR2: LNHDA, SQIVND (reference sequence). The V gene end was trimmed by 3 bases and the J gene end by 5 bases; junction bases not matched to a gene: 12. This CDR3 spans 16 amino acids. In DNA, the CDR3 is TGTGCCAGTAGTATTGGATCAGGGGGCCTTGTGAACGAGCAGTACTTC. It encodes CASSIGSGGLVNEQYF.

This rearrangement joins TRBV5-4 to TRBJ1-2; 7 bases fit TRBD1. The germline V gene encodes CDR1 SGHNT and CDR2 YYREEE (reference sequence). Unmatched junction bases numbered 11, after V lost 5 bases and J lost 1 base. The CDR3 contains 16 residues. The CDR3, as DNA: TGTGCCAGCAGACACGCCGGGACAGCACTTAACTATGGCTACACCTTC. This codes for CASRHAGTALNYGYTF.

The rearrangement uses TRBV5-4 and TRBJ2-4; D gene ambiguous. Germline CDR1 and CDR2: SGHNT and YYREEE (reference sequence). V lost 0 bases to trimming and J lost 3 bases, with 10 bases between them. CDR3 size: 15 residues. CDR3 loop: CASSLAFPGKNIQYF. CDR3 bases: TGTGCCAGCAGCTTGGCTTTTCCGGGCAAAAACATTCAGTACTTC.

The CDR3 DNA sequence: TGTGCCAGCAGCTTAGTAACACAATATGAAGCTTTCTTT. Protein product: CASSLVTQYEAFF. The chain has TRBV7-9 and TRBJ1-1, with D unclear. V was trimmed by 1 base and J by 7 bases, leaving 10 bases between them. The CDR3 extends over 13 amino acids. Per germline, CDR1 SEHNR and CDR2 FQNEAQ (reference sequence).

CDR3 DNA sequence: TGTGCCAGCAAAACGGGGGGGGAAAAGACCGGGGAGCTGTTTTTT. Its protein is CASKTGGEKTGELFF. The V gene is TRBV9, the J gene TRBJ2-2; TRBD2 matches at 8 bases. V lost 6 bases and J lost 5; bases outside the gene matches: 9. The CDR3 is 15 amino acids. CDR1 is SGDLS and CDR2 is YYNGEE in the germline V gene. Using reference TRBV9 and TRBJ2-2 for the parts outside the CDR3, the full variable domain is DSGVTQTPKHLITATGQRVTLRCSPRSGDLSVYWYQQSLDQGLQFLIQYYNGEERAKGNILERFSAQQFPDLHSELNLSSLELGDSALYFCASKTGGEKTGELFFGEGSRLTVL.

The sample holds a few counts of this clone. V gene TRBV5-4 combines with J gene TRBJ1-2; D is unresolved. The germline V and J ends were trimmed by 4 bases and 0 bases, with 7 bases remaining between them. In germline, CDR1 is SGHNT, CDR2 YYREEE (reference sequence). This CDR3 has 13 residues. The CDR3 bases are TGTGCCAGCAGCCCCCCCTCTAACTATGGCTACACCTTC. Amino acids: CASSPPSNYGYTF.

The chain has TRBV7-8 and TRBJ1-2; D remains ambiguous. The germline V gene has CDR1 SGHVS and CDR2 FQNEAQ. The ends were cut back, 4 bases at V and 6 bases at J, with 15 bases in the middle. The CDR3 covers 14 residues. In nucleotides, the CDR3 is TGTGCCAGCAGCTCCCGGTCGCGCTCGAATGGCTACACCTTC. It codes for CASSSRSRSNGYTF.

V is TRBV6-1 and J is TRBJ2-7; TRBD2 might be the D (6 bases). Germline V gives CDR1 MNHNS, CDR2 SASEGT. V was cut by 6 bases and J by 2 bases, with 8 bases left in between. The CDR3 is 12 amino acids. This CDR3 is CASSGGPYEQYF. The CDR3 region has the DNA TGTGCCAGCAGCGGGGGACCCTACGAGCAGTACTTC.

This clone occurred once. J is TRBJ2-1 and V is TRBV15; 9 nucleotides align to TRBD1. V shed 9 bases, J shed 8 bases, and the junction held 8 bases outside the gene matches. Germline CDR1 and CDR2: LNHNV and YYDKDF (reference sequence). The CDR3 is 13 amino acids. CDR3 region: CATRDREGDEQFF. The CDR3 nucleotides are TGTGCCACTAGGGACAGGGAGGGGGATGAGCAGTTCTTC.

The J gene is TRBJ2-2, the V gene TRBV27; D possibly corresponds to TRBD1 (6 bases). V lost 6 bases, J lost 6 bases, and 11 bases lay in between. The CDR3 totals 13 residues. CDR1 is MNHEY, CDR2 SMNVEV, per germline (reference sequence). The CDR3 here is CASSEKGAGELFF. The DNA for the CDR3 is TGTGCCAGCAGCGAGAAGGGGGCCGGGGAGCTGTTTTTT.

The V and J genes are TRBV6-5 and TRBJ1-1; 8 nucleotides match TRBD1. CDR3 length: 14 residues. Per the germline V gene, CDR1 is MNHEY and CDR2 is SVGAGI. V lost 6 bases, J lost 5 bases, and 8 bases stayed unmatched. The CDR3 loop is CASSLGQGDTEAFF. CDR3 bases: TGTGCCAGCAGCCTCGGACAGGGAGATACTGAAGCTTTCTTT.

V gene TRBV2 combines with J gene TRBJ1-1; D gene unclear. Trimming cost V 3 bases and J 2 bases, with 10 bases left between them. Germline CDR1 SNHLY, CDR2 FYNNEI. The CDR3 contains 14 residues. The CDR3 bases are TGTGCCAGCAGTGAGATGGGCACTAACACTGAAGCTTTCTTT. Translation: CASSEMGTNTEAFF.